Following are 8 T cell receptor beta chains from one sample sequenced in a study of T cells in Graves' hyperthyroidism and ophthalmopathy. Amplified TCR beta CDR3 regions came from RNA transcripts. RT-PCR in the first round (using the HTBI primer set) targeted the TCR CDR3. TCRdb reprocessed the multiplex PCR reads with MiXCR, giving one entry per CDR3 protein. This table holds fewer than 650,000 distinct CDR3 sequences, about 45% found once. Sequencing was done on a sample of peripheral blood or thyroid tissue (not recorded which). The receptors here all came from an adult woman with Graves' disease, either hyperthyroidism or ophthalmopathy (not recorded which).

The rearrangement joins TRBV20-1 to TRBJ1-2; no clear D. Trimming left V 6 bases short and J 0 bases short, with 11 bases between. The CDR3 extends over 13 amino acids. CDR1 DFQATT and CDR2 SNEGSKA come from the germline V gene (reference sequence). This CDR3 reads CSAMPTTNYGYTF. CDR3 nucleotides: TGCAGTGCAATGCCGACAACTAACTATGGCTACACCTTC.

There are many counts of this clonotype. The rearrangement joins TRBV7-3 to TRBJ2-7; 9 bases agree with TRBD1. Germline loops: CDR1 SGHTA, CDR2 FQGTGA. The CDR3 covers 14 residues. The trim removed 5 bases at V and 5 bases at J, leaving 7 bases unmatched. CDR3: CASSLGQGTDEQYF. CDR3 nucleotide sequence: TGTGCCAGCAGCCTTGGACAGGGGACCGACGAGCAGTACTTC.

The V and J genes are TRBV10-3 and TRBJ2-1; 8 nucleotides match TRBD1. This CDR3 has 14 residues. CDR1 ENHRY and CDR2 SYGVKD come from the germline V gene. The J segment lost 7 bases and the V segment lost 6 bases, leaving 8 bases of the junction unmatched. CDR3 DNA: TGTGCCATCAGGGGACAGGTTCAAGAGAATGAGCAGTTCTTC. This gives the protein CAIRGQVQENEQFF.

CDR3 sequence: CAISGSTGQPQHF. The CDR3 DNA reads as TGTGCCATCAGTGGTTCGACAGGTCAGCCCCAGCATTTT. The V call is TRBV10-3, the J call TRBJ1-5; weak D call: TRBD1 (6 bases). This CDR3 spans 13 amino acids. Germline V gives CDR1 ENHRY, CDR2 SYGVKD. The V end was cut by 4 bases, the J end by 6 bases, with 10 bases between.

V gene TRBV25-1 combines with J gene TRBJ1-5; D is perhaps TRBD1 (5 bases). Germline loops: CDR1 MGHDK, CDR2 SYGVNS. This CDR3 is built from 16 residues. The ends were cut back, 1 base at V and 14 bases at J, with 24 bases in the middle. The CDR3 loop reads CASSEFPGRDRYNEHF. The DNA for the CDR3 is TGTGCCAGCAGTGAATTCCCGGGGCGGGACCGTTACAATGAGCATTTT.

This clonotype was recorded at least ten times. This chain connects TRBV24-1 to TRBJ1-2, with D tentatively TRBD1 (6 bases). CDR3 length: 15 residues. Germline V gives CDR1 KGHDR, CDR2 SFDVKD. Trimming left V 2 bases short and J 6 bases short, with 15 bases between. The CDR3 reads CATSDYGMGGDGYTF. CDR3 bases: TGTGCCACCAGTGATTACGGAATGGGGGGCGATGGCTACACCTTC.

This chain connects TRBV12-3 or TRBV12-4 to TRBJ1-1; tentatively, D is TRBD1 (6 bases). This CDR3 is 13 amino acids long. Trimming stripped 6 bases from V and 8 bases from J, with 16 bases between. This chain's CDR3 is CASREQGMTEAFF. The CDR3 DNA sequence: TGTGCCAGCAGAGAACAGGGAATGACCGAAGCTTTCTTT.

The chain recombines TRBV7-9 with TRBJ1-6; D gene ambiguous. V lost 1 base and J 8 bases, leaving 12 bases between the germline ends. From germline, CDR1 is SEHNR and CDR2 FQNEAQ (reference sequence). The CDR3 covers 15 residues. The CDR3 loop reads CASSLEWPRDSPLHF. The DNA of the CDR3 is TGTGCCAGCAGCTTAGAATGGCCGAGGGATTCACCCCTCCACTTT.